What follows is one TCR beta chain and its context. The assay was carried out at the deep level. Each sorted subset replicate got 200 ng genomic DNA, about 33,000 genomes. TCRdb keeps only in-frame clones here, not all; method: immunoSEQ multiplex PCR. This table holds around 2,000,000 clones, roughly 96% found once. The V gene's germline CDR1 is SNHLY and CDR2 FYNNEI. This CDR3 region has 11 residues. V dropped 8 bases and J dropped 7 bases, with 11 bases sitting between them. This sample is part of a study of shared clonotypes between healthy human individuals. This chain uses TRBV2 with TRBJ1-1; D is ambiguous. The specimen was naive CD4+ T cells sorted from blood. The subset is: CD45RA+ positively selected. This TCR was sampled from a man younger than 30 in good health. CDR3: CASGFKYEAFF. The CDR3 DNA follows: TGTGCCAGCGGATTTAAATATGAAGCTTTCTTT.